Presented here are 27 T cell receptor beta chains from one specimen sequenced in a study of T cell repertoires in cytomegalovirus infection. TCRdb independently ran MiXCR on the reads; one entry per CDR3 protein. The repertoire holds some 800,000 distinct CDR3 sequences, approximately 32% seen once, with about an eighth in the top ten. These receptors are not linked to any known antigen. The source was cultured CD8+ T cells from PBMCs, collected from culture after CMV antigen stimulation. These receptors all come from a human donor in good health (CMV status not recorded). Some clones in this sample may be carry-over from other donors' samples.

The J gene is TRBJ2-1, the V gene TRBV11-2, with D perhaps assigned TRBD1 or TRBD2 (6 bases each). Trimming removed 2 bases from V and 8 bases from J, with 13 bases in between. This CDR3 has 14 residues. From germline, CDR1 is SGHAT and CDR2 FQNNGV. CDR3 sequence: CASSLLGRGDEQFF. The CDR3 DNA reads TGTGCCAGCAGCTTACTCGGAAGGGGGGATGAGCAGTTCTTC.

This clonotype was counted only a few times. The V call is TRBV14, the J call TRBJ2-2; 7 bases match TRBD1. Germline CDR1 reads SGHDN; CDR2 reads FVKESK. There are 16 residues in the CDR3. V dropped 2 bases and J dropped 7; count of bases not matched to a gene: 10. CDR3 residues: CASSQLGQITNGELFF. In nucleotides, the CDR3 is TGTGCCAGCAGCCAACTGGGACAGATTACCAACGGGGAGCTGTTTTTT.

This clonotype appeared a few times. The DNA of the CDR3 is TGTGCCAGCAGCTCCGGGACAGGGGGCTTCTTATCAGATACGCAGTATTTT. This gives the protein CASSSGTGGFLSDTQYF. V usage is TRBV7-3 and J usage is TRBJ2-3, with 12 positions matching TRBD1. The CDR3 contains 17 residues. V lost 4 bases to trimming and J lost 4 bases; unmatched junction nucleotides: 9. Per germline, CDR1 SGHTA and CDR2 FQGTGA.

This clonotype was counted only a few times. This chain connects TRBV6-1 to TRBJ2-7; D remains unclear. The length of the CDR3 is 14 residues. V lost 0 bases to trimming and J lost 0 bases, with 6 bases between them. From germline, CDR1 is MNHNS and CDR2 SASEGT. The CDR3 DNA is TGTGCCAGCAGTGAAGCGGGGTCCTCCTACGAGCAGTACTTC. It encodes CASSEAGSSYEQYF.

A few counts support this clonotype. CDR3 residues: CASSLEGASGYTF. The CDR3 coding sequence is TGTGCCAGCAGTTTAGAGGGGGCCAGTGGCTACACCTTC. The rearrangement joins TRBV12-3 or TRBV12-4 to TRBJ1-2, with 7 bases identical to TRBD1. V lost 1 base to trimming and J lost 7 bases; unmatched junction nucleotides: 3. The CDR3 has 13 amino acids.

This clonotype has just a few counts. The V call is TRBV7-9, the J call TRBJ2-3; D call uncertain. V was trimmed by 7 bases and J by 4 bases, leaving 15 bases between them. From germline, CDR1 is SEHNR and CDR2 FQNEAQ (reference sequence). The CDR3 extends over 14 amino acids. DNA for the CDR3: TGTGCCAGCAATGGCAGCCCTTTCTCAGATACGCAGTATTTT. Protein sequence: CASNGSPFSDTQYF.

The chain carries TRBV4-3 and TRBJ1-5; 11 positions agree with TRBD1. From germline, CDR1 is LGHNA and CDR2 YSLEER. The CDR3 is 15 amino acids. Unmatched junction bases numbered 6, after V lost 5 bases and J lost 6 bases. The CDR3 DNA sequence: TGCGCCAGCAGCACCGGGACAGGGGGGGGTCAGCCCCAGCATTTT. Translating it yields CASSTGTGGGQPQHF.

The V and J genes are TRBV12-3 or TRBV12-4 and TRBJ2-2; weak D call: TRBD1 (6 bases). The V and J ends lost 7 bases and 0 bases respectively, with 21 bases between them. The CDR3 runs to 18 residues. In DNA form, the CDR3 reads TGTGCCAGCACCTCGTATCCGAGGGGGACAACGAACACCGGGGAGCTGTTTTTT. It is translated as CASTSYPRGTTNTGELFF.

The chain uses TRBV6-2 or TRBV6-3 and TRBJ2-5; tentatively, D is TRBD2 (6 bases). The CDR3 is 16 amino acids. Germline loops: CDR1 MNHEY, CDR2 SVGEGT. Trimming took off 6 bases at V and 1 base at J, with 18 bases between the two ends. The chain's CDR3 is CASSPAGGELQETQYF. In nucleotides, the CDR3 is TGTGCCAGCAGCCCCGCAGGCGGGGAACTCCAAGAGACCCAGTACTTC.

Written as DNA, the CDR3 is TGTGCCAGCAGAAAACCCTATGGGACAGAATTTTATAATTCACCCCTCCACTTT. Its protein is CASRKPYGTEFYNSPLHF. The chain joins TRBV6-5 to TRBJ1-6; 7 bases match TRBD1. Germline CDR1 reads MNHEY; CDR2 reads SVGAGI. The CDR3 is 18 amino acids. V was pared by 6 bases and J by 4 bases, with 15 bases of the junction left unmatched.

Points on this clonotype: This may be a read error, as it is one base from a much larger clone. The J gene is TRBJ2-2, the V gene TRBV7-6; D is possibly TRBD2 (5 bases). Germline CDR1 is SGHVS and CDR2 is FNYEAQ. The CDR3 has 14 residues. The CDR3 DNA reads as TGTGCTAGCAGCCCAAGCACGAACACCGGGGAGCGGTTTTTT. This translates into CASSPSTNTGERFF.

At least ten counts were recorded for this clonotype. The CDR3 DNA sequence: TGTGCCAGCACCTTGTCGCTTGACGTTGCGAACACCGGGGAGCTGTTTTTT. Translating it yields CASTLSLDVANTGELFF. The chain links TRBV7-6 to TRBJ2-2; unclear D gene. Germline-derived CDR1 and CDR2 are SGHVS and FNYEAQ. CDR3 size: 17 residues. The V gene lost 7 bases and the J gene lost 0 bases, with 18 bases spanning the gap.

This clonotype was observed a handful of times. The rearrangement links TRBV27 to TRBJ2-3, with 12 nucleotides matching TRBD2. Losses at the gene ends were 5 bases for V and 5 bases for J; bases not matched to a gene: 8. The CDR3 contains 16 residues. The germline V gene encodes CDR1 MNHEY and CDR2 SMNVEV (reference sequence). CDR3 nucleotide sequence: TGTGCCAGCAGTCTCGAGACTAGCGGGAGTCGAGATACGCAGTATTTT. Translation gives CASSLETSGSRDTQYF.

At least ten counts were recorded for this clonotype. V is TRBV7-2 and J is TRBJ2-6, with 8 bases lining up with TRBD1. V was clipped by 6 bases and J by 0 bases; unmatched bases: 4. The CDR3 is made up of 16 amino acids. Germline-derived CDR1 and CDR2 are SGHTA and FQGNSA. The CDR3 sequence: CASRHDRGSGANVLTF. The DNA for the CDR3 is TGTGCCAGCAGGCATGACAGGGGCTCTGGGGCCAACGTCCTGACTTTC.

In its sample, this clonotype was seen a few times. The chain employs TRBV7-9 and TRBJ1-6, with D perhaps TRBD1 (5 bases). Germline loops: CDR1 SEHNR, CDR2 FQNEAQ (reference sequence). The length of the CDR3 is 14 residues. Trimming removed 2 bases from V and 8 bases from J, with 10 bases in between. This chain's CDR3 is CASSLKQADSPLHF. CDR3 bases: TGTGCCAGCAGCTTAAAACAGGCGGATTCACCCCTCCACTTT.

This clonotype has just a few counts. V is TRBV6-2 or TRBV6-3 and J is TRBJ2-1; the D gene is possibly TRBD2 (6 bases). CDR3 length: 16 amino acids. CDR1 MNHEY and CDR2 SVGEGT come from the germline V gene. Trimming shortened V by 5 bases and J by 0 bases, and 14 bases separated the two germline ends. CDR3 sequence (DNA): TGTGCCAGCAGTCATCCGGAGGGGTTCTCCTACAATGAGCAGTTCTTC. It encodes CASSHPEGFSYNEQFF.

In this sample, this clonotype turned up many times. The chain recombines TRBV7-2 with TRBJ2-7; the match to TRBD2 covers 7 bases. The CDR3 length is 15 residues. Germline loops: CDR1 SGHTA, CDR2 FQGNSA. The V segment lost 5 bases and the J segment 0 bases; nucleotides outside the gene matches: 7. CDR3 DNA sequence: TGTGCCAGCAGCCCTGGGGGGGGGAGCTCCTACGAGCAGTACGTC. Its translation is CASSPGGGSSYEQYV.

In its sample, this clonotype was seen a few times. This chain uses TRBV12-3 or TRBV12-4 with TRBJ1-1; no reliable D call. Trimming took 3 bases from V and 4 from J, leaving 9 bases between them. The CDR3 has 13 amino acids. For the CDR3, the DNA is TGTGCCAGCAGTTTCTGGGGATCCACTGAAGCTTTCTTT. The encoded protein is CASSFWGSTEAFF.

The chain carries TRBV4-1 and TRBJ2-1; tentatively, D is TRBD2 (6 bases). Germline CDR1 and CDR2: MGHRA and YSYEKL. V lost 0 bases and J 6 bases, leaving 9 bases between the germline ends. This CDR3 is 14 amino acids long. CDR3 nucleotide sequence: TGCGCCAGCAGCCAAGAGGGAGGCTTCAATGAGCAGTTCTTC. Translated: CASSQEGGFNEQFF.

This clonotype was seen more than once but under ten times. The chain links TRBV24-1 to TRBJ2-5, with 8 bases matching TRBD1. Germline values: CDR1 KGHDR, CDR2 SFDVKD. This CDR3 has 15 residues. After removal of 8 bases from V and 6 bases from J, the junction contained 13 bases not matched to a gene. The CDR3 region is CATTRPQGARKTQYF. CDR3 DNA: TGTGCCACCACCCGACCCCAGGGGGCGAGAAAGACCCAGTACTTC.

This chain uses TRBV5-6 with TRBJ2-3; D perhaps matches TRBD2 (6 bases). V was shortened by 4 bases and J by 0 bases, with 15 bases between the two germline ends. The germline gives CDR1 SGHDT, CDR2 YYEEEE. CDR3 size: 16 residues. The CDR3 is CASSPRVGGSTDTQYF. The CDR3 DNA follows: TGTGCCAGCAGCCCCCGGGTCGGGGGAAGCACAGATACGCAGTATTTT.

The chain combines TRBV20-1 with TRBJ2-7; a weak D match, TRBD2 (7 bases). The CDR3 totals 17 residues. Germline CDR1 reads DFQATT; CDR2 reads SNEGSKA (reference sequence). Trimming stripped 2 bases from V and 3 bases from J, with 23 bases between. The CDR3 protein is CSARPPYKKGGSYEQYV. The DNA for the CDR3 is TGCAGTGCTAGACCCCCTTACAAAAAGGGGGGGAGCTACGAGCAGTACGTC.

V gene TRBV20-1 combines with J gene TRBJ2-7; D is perhaps TRBD2 (5 bases). V was shortened by 5 bases and J by 0 bases, with 8 bases between the two germline ends. CDR1 and CDR2 (germline): DFQATT, SNEGSKA (reference sequence). This CDR3 contains 12 residues. CDR3 DNA sequence: TGCAGTGCTGAGGGCGGCTCCTACGAGCAGTACTTC. Amino acid sequence: CSAEGGSYEQYF.

This chain links TRBV29-1 with TRBJ2-3; maybe TRBD2 (6 bases). Germline assignment: CDR1 SQVTM and CDR2 ANQGSEA. The CDR3 runs 15 residues. V dropped 0 bases and J dropped 2 bases, with 12 bases sitting between them. The CDR3 DNA follows: TGCAGCGTTGAAGATCGAGGGGACTCCACAGATACGCAGTATTTT. It codes for CSVEDRGDSTDTQYF.

This clonotype was seen only a few times. The chain has TRBV6-1 and TRBJ2-1; 11 nucleotides match TRBD2. The CDR3 covers 15 residues. J gave up 9 bases and V 6 bases, and 10 bases lay outside the gene matches. Germline CDR1 MNHNS, CDR2 SASEGT. As DNA, the CDR3 is TGTGCCAGCAGCGTTCTACTAGCGGGGGACCGTGAGCAGTTCTTC. This codes for CASSVLLAGDREQFF.

This clonotype occurred a few times. The chain employs TRBV19 and TRBJ2-1, with D uncertain. The CDR3 covers 15 residues. With 5 bases removed from V and 0 bases from J, the gap between germline ends came to 11 bases. The V gene's germline CDR1 is LNHDA and CDR2 SQIVND (reference sequence). CDR3 sequence reads: CASSLLRSSYNEQFF. CDR3 nucleotides: TGTGCCAGTAGTTTACTCCGCAGCTCCTACAATGAGCAGTTCTTC.

The chain links TRBV6-1 to TRBJ1-5; D is perhaps TRBD1 (6 bases). The CDR3 is 17 amino acids. The V and J ends lost 7 bases and 3 bases respectively, with 22 bases between them. Looked up from germline, CDR1 is MNHNS and CDR2 is SASEGT. CDR3: CASTRPGQRGPNQPQHF. The CDR3 nucleotides are TGTGCCAGCACCCGACCGGGACAAAGAGGGCCCAATCAGCCCCAGCATTTT.